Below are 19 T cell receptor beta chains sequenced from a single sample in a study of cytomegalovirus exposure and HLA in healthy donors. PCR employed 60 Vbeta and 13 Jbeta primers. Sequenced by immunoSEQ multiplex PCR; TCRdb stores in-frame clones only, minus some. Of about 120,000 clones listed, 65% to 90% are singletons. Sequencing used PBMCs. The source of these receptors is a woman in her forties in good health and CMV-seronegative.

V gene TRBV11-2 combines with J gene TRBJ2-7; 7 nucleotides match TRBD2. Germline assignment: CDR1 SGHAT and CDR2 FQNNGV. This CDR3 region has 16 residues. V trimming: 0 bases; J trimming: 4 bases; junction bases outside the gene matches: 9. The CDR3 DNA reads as TGTGCCAGCAGCTTAGATGGGAGGGTTTTTGGATACGAGCAGTACTTC. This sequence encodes CASSLDGRVFGYEQYF.

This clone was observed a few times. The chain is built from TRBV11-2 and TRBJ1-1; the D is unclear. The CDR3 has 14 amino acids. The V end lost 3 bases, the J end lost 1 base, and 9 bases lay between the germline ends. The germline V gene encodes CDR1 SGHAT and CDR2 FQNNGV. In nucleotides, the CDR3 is TGTGCCAGCAGCTTTCCGTCTCCGAACACTGAAGCTTTCTTT. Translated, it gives CASSFPSPNTEAFF.

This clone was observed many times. CDR3 nucleotide sequence: TGTGCCAGCAGCCAAGTCAGCCTAGCGGGAGGGCCGAATGAGCAGTTCTTC. Encoded protein: CASSQVSLAGGPNEQFF. The chain has TRBV4-2 and TRBJ2-1; 12 nucleotides align to TRBD2. This CDR3 comprises 17 residues. Germline V lookup: CDR1 LGHNA, CDR2 YNFKEQ. The junction had 8 bases not matched to a gene; V was cut back by 1 base and J by 7 bases.

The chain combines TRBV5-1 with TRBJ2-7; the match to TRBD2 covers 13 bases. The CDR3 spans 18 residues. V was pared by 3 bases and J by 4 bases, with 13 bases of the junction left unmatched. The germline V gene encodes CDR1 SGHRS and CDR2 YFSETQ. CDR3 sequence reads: CASSSPGTSGVFRYEQYF. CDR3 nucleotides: TGCGCCAGCAGCTCGCCCGGGACTAGCGGGGTCTTTAGGTACGAGCAGTACTTC.

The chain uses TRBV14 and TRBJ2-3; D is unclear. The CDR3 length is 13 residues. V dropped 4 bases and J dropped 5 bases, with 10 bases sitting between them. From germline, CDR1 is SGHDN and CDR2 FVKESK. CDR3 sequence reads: CASSPNIGDTQYF. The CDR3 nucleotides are TGTGCCAGCAGCCCCAACATTGGAGATACGCAGTATTTT.

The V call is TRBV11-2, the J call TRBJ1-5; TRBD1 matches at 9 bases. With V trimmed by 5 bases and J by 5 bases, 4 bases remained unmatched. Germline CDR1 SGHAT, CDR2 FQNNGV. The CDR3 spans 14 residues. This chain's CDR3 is CASSPGTGYQPQHF. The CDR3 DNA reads TGTGCCAGCAGCCCAGGGACAGGGTATCAGCCCCAGCATTTT.

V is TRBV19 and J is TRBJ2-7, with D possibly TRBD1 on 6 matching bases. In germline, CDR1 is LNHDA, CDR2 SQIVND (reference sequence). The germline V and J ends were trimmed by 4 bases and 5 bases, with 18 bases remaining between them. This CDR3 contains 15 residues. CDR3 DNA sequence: TGTGCCAGTAGTACGAGAACTGACAGGCTACACGAGCAGTACTTC. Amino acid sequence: CASSTRTDRLHEQYF.

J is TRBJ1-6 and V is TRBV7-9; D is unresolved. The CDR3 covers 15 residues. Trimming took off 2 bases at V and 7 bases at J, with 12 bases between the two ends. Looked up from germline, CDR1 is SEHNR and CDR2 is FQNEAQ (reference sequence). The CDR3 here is CASSLIGQVNSPLHF. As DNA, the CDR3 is TGTGCCAGCAGCTTAATTGGCCAGGTCAATTCACCCCTCCACTTT.

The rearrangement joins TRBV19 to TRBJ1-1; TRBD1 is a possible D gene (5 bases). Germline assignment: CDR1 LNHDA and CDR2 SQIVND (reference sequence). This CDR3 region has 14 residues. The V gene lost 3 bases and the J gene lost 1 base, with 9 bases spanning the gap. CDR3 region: CASSMEGPNTEAFF. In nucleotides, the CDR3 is TGTGCCAGTAGTATGGAGGGGCCGAACACTGAAGCTTTCTTT.

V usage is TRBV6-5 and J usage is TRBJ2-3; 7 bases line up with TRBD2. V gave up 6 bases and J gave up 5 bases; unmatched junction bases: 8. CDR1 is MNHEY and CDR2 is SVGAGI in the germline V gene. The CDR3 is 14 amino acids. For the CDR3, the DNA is TGTGCCAGCAGAGCCAGCGGGGCAATAGATACGCAGTATTTT. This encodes CASRASGAIDTQYF.

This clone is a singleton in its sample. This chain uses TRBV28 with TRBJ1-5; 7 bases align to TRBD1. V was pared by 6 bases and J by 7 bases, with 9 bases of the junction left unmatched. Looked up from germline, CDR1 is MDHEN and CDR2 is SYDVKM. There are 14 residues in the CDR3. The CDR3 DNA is TGTGCCAGCAGATACAACAGGGGTGACCAGCCCCAGCATTTT. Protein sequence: CASRYNRGDQPQHF.

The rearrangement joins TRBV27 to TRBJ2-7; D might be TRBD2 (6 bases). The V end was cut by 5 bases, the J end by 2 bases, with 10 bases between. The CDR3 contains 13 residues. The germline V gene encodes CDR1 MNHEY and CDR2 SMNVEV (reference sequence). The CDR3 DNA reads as TGTGCCAGCAGTCCCGGGGGAACCTACGAGCAGTACTTC. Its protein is CASSPGGTYEQYF.

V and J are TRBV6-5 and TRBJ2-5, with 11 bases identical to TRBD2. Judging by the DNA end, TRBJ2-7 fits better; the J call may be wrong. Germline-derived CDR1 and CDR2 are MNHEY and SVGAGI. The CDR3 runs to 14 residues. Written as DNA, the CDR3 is TGTGCCAGCAGATTGACTAGCGGGATTACCGAGCAGTACTTC. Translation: CASRLTSGITEQYF.

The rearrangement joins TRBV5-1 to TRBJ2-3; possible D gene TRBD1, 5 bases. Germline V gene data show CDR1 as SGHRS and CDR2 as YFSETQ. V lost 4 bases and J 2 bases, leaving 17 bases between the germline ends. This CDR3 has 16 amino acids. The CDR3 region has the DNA TGCGCCAGCAGCCAAGACAGTGCTGGGGACACAGATACGCAGTATTTT. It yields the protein CASSQDSAGDTDTQYF.

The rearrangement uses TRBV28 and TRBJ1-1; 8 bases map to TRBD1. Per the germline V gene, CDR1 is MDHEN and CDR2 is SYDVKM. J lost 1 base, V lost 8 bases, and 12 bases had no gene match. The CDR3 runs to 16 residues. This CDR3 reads CASVGETGASNTEAFF. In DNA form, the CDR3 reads TGTGCCAGCGTAGGTGAGACAGGGGCTTCGAACACTGAAGCTTTCTTT.

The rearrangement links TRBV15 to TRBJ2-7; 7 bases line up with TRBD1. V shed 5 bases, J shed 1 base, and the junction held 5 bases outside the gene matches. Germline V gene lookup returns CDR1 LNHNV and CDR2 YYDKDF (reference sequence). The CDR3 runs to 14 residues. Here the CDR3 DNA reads TGTGCCACCAGCGAACGACAGGGATCCTACGAGCAGTACTTC. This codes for CATSERQGSYEQYF.

CDR3 in DNA: TGTGCCAGCAGCACGACAGGGGGCGGGGAGCAGTACTTC. As protein: CASSTTGGGEQYF. The J gene is TRBJ2-7, the V gene TRBV11-2; 10 positions match TRBD1. Unmatched junction bases numbered 5, after V lost 5 bases and J lost 7 bases. This CDR3 has 13 residues. Per germline, CDR1 SGHAT and CDR2 FQNNGV.

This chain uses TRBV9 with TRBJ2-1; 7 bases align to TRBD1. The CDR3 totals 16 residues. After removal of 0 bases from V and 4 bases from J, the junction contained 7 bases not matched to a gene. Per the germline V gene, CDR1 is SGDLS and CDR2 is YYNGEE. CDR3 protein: CASSVDEGAKYNEQFF. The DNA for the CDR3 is TGTGCCAGCAGCGTAGACGAGGGGGCCAAGTACAATGAGCAGTTCTTC.

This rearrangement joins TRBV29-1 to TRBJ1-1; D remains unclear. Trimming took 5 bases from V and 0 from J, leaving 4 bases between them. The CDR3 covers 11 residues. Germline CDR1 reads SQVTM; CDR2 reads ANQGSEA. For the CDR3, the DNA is TGCAGCGTTCGGGTGAACACTGAAGCTTTCTTT. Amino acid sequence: CSVRVNTEAFF.